These 20 T cell receptor beta chains share one sample of origin, sequenced in a study of T cell repertoires in cytomegalovirus infection. One entry per CDR3 protein results from TCRdb running MiXCR on the reads. Of roughly 760,000 distinct CDR3 sequences listed, roughly 36% are singletons. The material sequenced was PBMCs. Receptors were obtained from a human donor in good health (CMV status not recorded). Some clones in this sample may be carry-over from other donors' samples.

This clonotype is a singleton in its sample. V is TRBV3-1 and J is TRBJ2-5; D is uncertain. The CDR3 length is 16 residues. Germline loops: CDR1 LGHDT, CDR2 YNNKEL (reference sequence). Trimming shortened V by 1 base and J by 1 base, and 13 bases separated the two germline ends. CDR3 loop: CASSQGVTHTQETQYF. The DNA for the CDR3 is TGTGCCAGCAGCCAAGGTGTAACACACACCCAAGAGACCCAGTACTTC.

V and J are TRBV24-1 and TRBJ2-3; 11 nucleotides line up with TRBD2. Germline CDR1 and CDR2: KGHDR and SFDVKD. CDR3 length equals 17 residues. V shed 4 bases and J 8 bases; nucleotides not matched to a gene: 13. CDR3 sequence reads: CATSDTGPSGRRPTQYF. Written as DNA, the CDR3 is TGTGCCACCAGTGACACCGGGCCTAGCGGGAGGAGACCTACGCAGTATTTT.

This sequence joins TRBV5-5 and TRBJ2-5; TRBD1 aligns across 7 bases. Unmatched junction bases numbered 12, after V lost 4 bases and J lost 3 bases. The germline V gene encodes CDR1 SGHKS and CDR2 YYEKEE (reference sequence). This CDR3 has 16 amino acids. The CDR3 DNA follows: TGTGCCAGCAGCGGTCAGGGGGTAAGGGGTAAAGAGACCCAGTACTTC. Translating it yields CASSGQGVRGKETQYF.

Comment on this clonotype: Lacking the conserved final phenylalanine or tryptophan, this CDR3 likely reflects a read error. The CDR3 region is CAIHTGELFL. CDR3 DNA sequence: TGTGCCATCCACACCGGGGAGCTGTTTTTG. The chain is built from TRBV7-3 and TRBJ2-2; the D is unclear. Germline CDR1 SGHTA, CDR2 FQGTGA. V lost 10 bases to trimming and J lost 3 bases, with 3 bases between them. The CDR3 runs to 10 residues.

The rearrangement links TRBV28 to TRBJ1-5; 7 bases match TRBD1. The V and J ends lost 5 bases and 3 bases, in that order; junction bases with no gene match: 7. The germline V gene encodes CDR1 MDHEN and CDR2 SYDVKM. This CDR3 contains 15 residues. The CDR3 DNA sequence: TGTGCCAGCAGTGCGACAGGGACCTACAATCAGCCCCAGCATTTT. Its protein product is CASSATGTYNQPQHF.

This clonotype was observed a few times. This chain joins TRBV5-1 and TRBJ1-2; 9 nucleotides align to TRBD1. J lost 2 bases, V lost 6 bases, and 11 bases had no gene match. The CDR3 runs to 16 residues. Looked up from germline, CDR1 is SGHRS and CDR2 is YFSETQ. For the CDR3, the DNA is TGCGCCAGCACCTTCCACGGGACAGGGAACAACTATGGCTACACCTTC. Protein product: CASTFHGTGNNYGYTF.

The chain recombines TRBV2 with TRBJ1-2, with D maybe TRBD1 (6 bases). The CDR3 has 13 residues. V lost 3 bases and J 5 bases, leaving 10 bases between the germline ends. Germline lookup yields CDR1 SNHLY and CDR2 FYNNEI. Written as DNA, the CDR3 is TGTGCCAGCAGTGAGCAGGGGAGATATGGCTACACCTTC. It yields the protein CASSEQGRYGYTF.

This clonotype was seen only once. The chain couples TRBV12-3 or TRBV12-4 to TRBJ2-1, with D unclear. The CDR3 totals 13 residues. Trimming cost V 3 bases and J 13 bases, with 16 bases left between them. CDR3 sequence: CASSFSVSGDQFF. The CDR3 DNA reads TGTGCCAGCAGTTTCTCAGTCTCAGGCGATCAGTTCTTC.

This clonotype has a single count. The chain links TRBV5-5 to TRBJ1-1; weak D call: TRBD1 (6 bases). Trimming left V 4 bases short and J 2 bases short, with 15 bases between. The CDR3 loop spans 15 amino acids. Germline V gene sequence: CDR1 SGHKS, CDR2 YYEKEE (reference sequence). CDR3 residues: CASSPLGQINTEAFF. In DNA form, the CDR3 reads TGTGCCAGCAGCCCCCTAGGACAGATCAACACTGAAGCTTTCTTT. The full variable domain, completed using reference TRBV5-5 and TRBJ1-1, is DAGVTQSPTHLIKTRGQQVTLRCSPISGHKSVSWYQQVLGQGPQFIFQYYEKEERGRGNFPDRFSARQFPNYSSELNVNALLLGDSALYLCASSPLGQINTEAFFGQGTRLTVV.

This clonotype occurred a few times. The chain combines TRBV7-2 with TRBJ2-1; D is uncertain. The V gene lost 2 bases and the J gene lost 9 bases, with 14 bases spanning the gap. This CDR3 has 14 amino acids. The germline V gene has CDR1 SGHTA and CDR2 FQGNSA. CDR3 DNA sequence: TGTGCCAGCAGCTTATCTTCTAGTGGTGGTGAGCAGTTCTTC. Protein: CASSLSSSGGEQFF.

This clonotype was detected a few times. The chain is built from TRBV4-1 and TRBJ1-1; perhaps TRBD1 as D (6 bases). The CDR3 loop spans 15 amino acids. V lost 3 bases and J lost 1, with 12 bases in between. Germline loops: CDR1 MGHRA, CDR2 YSYEKL. The CDR3 here is CASSHLWTENTEAFF. CDR3 coding DNA: TGCGCCAGCAGCCACCTATGGACAGAGAACACTGAAGCTTTCTTT.

V is TRBV13 and J is TRBJ1-2; maybe TRBD1 (5 bases). CDR1 is PRHDT, CDR2 FYEKMQ, per germline (reference sequence). CDR3 length: 15 residues. Trimming took off 8 bases at V and 8 bases at J, with 24 bases between the two ends. The CDR3 coding sequence is TGTGCCAGCGGCCGTCGTGGGGGTACTTCAAGCGGCTACACCTTC. Amino acids: CASGRRGGTSSGYTF.

This rearrangement joins TRBV2 to TRBJ2-7; a possible D gene is TRBD1 (5 bases). This CDR3 has 13 amino acids. Trimming pared 4 bases from V and 4 bases from J, leaving 11 bases between. From germline, CDR1 is SNHLY and CDR2 FYNNEI. This chain's CDR3 is CASSVTREYEQYF. CDR3 sequence (DNA): TGTGCCAGCAGTGTTACCAGGGAATACGAGCAGTACTTC.

This clonotype was recorded a few times. This chain joins TRBV7-6 and TRBJ2-1; TRBD2 matches at 7 bases. The CDR3 loop spans 19 amino acids. J gave up 9 bases and V 2 bases, and 22 bases lay outside the gene matches. Germline V gene data show CDR1 as SGHVS and CDR2 as FNYEAQ. The CDR3: CASSLFPSAGDGGNGEQFF. The CDR3 coding sequence is TGTGCCAGCAGCTTATTTCCCTCGGCGGGAGATGGGGGTAATGGTGAGCAGTTCTTC.

Only a few counts were recorded for this clonotype. The chain has TRBV28 and TRBJ2-3; D is unclear. Germline-derived CDR1 and CDR2 are MDHEN and SYDVKM. The CDR3 covers 14 residues. The germline V and J ends were trimmed by 8 bases and 4 bases, with 16 bases remaining between them. The CDR3 bases are TGTGCCAGCTCGGACCTTAGGACGGCAGATACGCAGTATTTT. Translated: CASSDLRTADTQYF.

This clonotype was seen only once. The gene calls are TRBV7-9 and TRBJ2-4, with a tentative D call TRBD1 (5 bases). Germline loops: CDR1 SEHNR, CDR2 FQNEAQ (reference sequence). Trimming stripped 0 bases from V and 6 bases from J, with 12 bases between. This CDR3 region has 15 residues. The DNA for the CDR3 is TGTGCCAGCAGCTTAGCAAGGCAGGGTCGAAACATTCAGTACTTC. This gives the protein CASSLARQGRNIQYF.

The V gene is TRBV19, the J gene TRBJ1-5; 7 positions match TRBD1. Germline-derived CDR1 and CDR2 are LNHDA and SQIVND (reference sequence). J gave up 7 bases and V 6 bases, and 18 bases lay outside the gene matches. This CDR3 spans 17 amino acids. In nucleotides, the CDR3 is TGTGCCAGTAGCCTCGACGTCCCGACAGGGACTAGGCAGCCCCAGCATTTT. Translating it yields CASSLDVPTGTRQPQHF.

This clonotype was recorded at least ten times. As DNA, the CDR3 is TGTGCCAGCAGCTTATCTGCAGGGCGACAAGAGACCCAGTACTTC. Amino acids: CASSLSAGRQETQYF. The chain joins TRBV11-2 to TRBJ2-5; a weak D match, TRBD1 (5 bases). The germline CDR1 and CDR2 sequences are SGHAT and FQNNGV. CDR3 length: 15 residues. With 2 bases removed from V and 2 bases from J, the gap between germline ends came to 12 bases.

A few counts support this clonotype. The rearrangement joins TRBV19 to TRBJ2-1; D remains unclear. There are 12 residues in the CDR3. V lost 7 bases and J 8 bases, leaving 12 bases between the germline ends. CDR1 and CDR2 from the germline V gene are LNHDA and SQIVND (reference sequence). CDR3: CASNFGDDEQFF. The CDR3, as DNA: TGTGCCAGTAACTTTGGTGACGATGAGCAGTTCTTC.

The chain joins TRBV4-1 to TRBJ2-3; TRBD1 is a possible D gene (6 bases). CDR1 and CDR2 from the germline V gene are MGHRA and YSYEKL. The CDR3 totals 14 residues. Trimming removed 0 bases from V and 10 bases from J, with 14 bases in between. CDR3 in DNA: TGCGCCAGCAGCCAAGATCTTACAGGGCGGGCGCAGTATTTT. Translated, it gives CASSQDLTGRAQYF.